The clone carrying this T cell receptor (beta chain) has ten or more counts. What it binds is not known. The cDNA was produced through 5'RACE with 10-nucleotide random UMIs. TCRdb recomputed calls from the 5' RACE reads with MiXCR, one row per CDR3 protein. The sample holds fewer than 90,000 distinct CDR3 sequences, about 9.4% seen once. The CDR3 length is 13 residues. Trimming took 3 bases from V and 8 from J, leaving 8 bases between them. Germline CDR1 and CDR2: MGHDK and SYGVNS. The study used blood bank volunteers in Maryland, USA, as healthy controls. The sample originates from a study of neurological immune-mediated disorders. Overall study findings and caveats: The absence of any CDR3 amino acid sequence shared by expanded clones across subjects suggests that repertoires were private in all groups. Whereas HTLV-1-associated myelopathy showed the most TCR clonal expansion, multiple sclerosis showed the least, with levels below those of healthy controls.

The sequenced material came from PBMCs. V usage is TRBV25-1 and J usage is TRBJ2-6; possibly TRBD2 for D (7 bases). This TCR was recovered from a man between 35 and 55 years old in good health. In DNA, the CDR3 is TGTGCCAGCAGTGAGGGGGGGCCCAACGTCCTGACTTTC. Translated, it gives CASSEGGPNVLTF.